The following is a T cell receptor (beta chain) sequence with its context. Its antigen is as yet unknown. This record belongs to a study of T cell responses to AZD1222 COVID-19 vaccine. Regarding the study as a whole: Donors, mostly white British, included more females; clonal diversity was possibly underestimated. Recipients of two AZD1222 doses showed rising Spike-specific TCR breadth and depth. Vaccine-related CD4 TCRs covered spike, predominating at 160-218 and 743-854. Sampling that yielded the repertoires occurred only after the peak T cell response.

TCRdb keeps only in-frame clones here, not all; method: immunoSEQ multiplex PCR. The sample lists 110,000 or so clones; roughly 89% were seen once. Trimming removed 5 bases from V and 5 bases from J, with 16 bases in between. The CDR3 is 15 amino acids. Germline CDR1 and CDR2: SGHVS and FQNEAQ. This sequence was found in an adult in good health. Here the sequenced sample was peripheral blood, taken on day 0 of AZD1222 vaccination. The V call is TRBV7-8, the J call TRBJ2-1; D is unresolved. For the CDR3, the DNA is TGTGCCAGCAGCCCTACCCACGGTGTGAACAATGAGCAGTTCTTC. Translated, it gives CASSPTHGVNNEQFF.